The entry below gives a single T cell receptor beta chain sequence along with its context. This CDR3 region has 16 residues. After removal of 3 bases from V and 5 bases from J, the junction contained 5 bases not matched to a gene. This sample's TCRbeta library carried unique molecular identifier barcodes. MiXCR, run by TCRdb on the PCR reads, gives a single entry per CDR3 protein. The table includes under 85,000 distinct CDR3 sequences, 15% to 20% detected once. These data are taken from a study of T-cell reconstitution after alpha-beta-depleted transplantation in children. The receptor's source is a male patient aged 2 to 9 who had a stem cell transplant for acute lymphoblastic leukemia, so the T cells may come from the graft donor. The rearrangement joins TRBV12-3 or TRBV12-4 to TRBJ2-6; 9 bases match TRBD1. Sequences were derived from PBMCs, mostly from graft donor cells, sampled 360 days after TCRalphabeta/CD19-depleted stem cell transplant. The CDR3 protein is CASSFSGTGRANVLTF. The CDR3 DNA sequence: TGTGCCAGCAGTTTTTCCGGGACAGGGAGGGCCAACGTCCTGACTTTC.